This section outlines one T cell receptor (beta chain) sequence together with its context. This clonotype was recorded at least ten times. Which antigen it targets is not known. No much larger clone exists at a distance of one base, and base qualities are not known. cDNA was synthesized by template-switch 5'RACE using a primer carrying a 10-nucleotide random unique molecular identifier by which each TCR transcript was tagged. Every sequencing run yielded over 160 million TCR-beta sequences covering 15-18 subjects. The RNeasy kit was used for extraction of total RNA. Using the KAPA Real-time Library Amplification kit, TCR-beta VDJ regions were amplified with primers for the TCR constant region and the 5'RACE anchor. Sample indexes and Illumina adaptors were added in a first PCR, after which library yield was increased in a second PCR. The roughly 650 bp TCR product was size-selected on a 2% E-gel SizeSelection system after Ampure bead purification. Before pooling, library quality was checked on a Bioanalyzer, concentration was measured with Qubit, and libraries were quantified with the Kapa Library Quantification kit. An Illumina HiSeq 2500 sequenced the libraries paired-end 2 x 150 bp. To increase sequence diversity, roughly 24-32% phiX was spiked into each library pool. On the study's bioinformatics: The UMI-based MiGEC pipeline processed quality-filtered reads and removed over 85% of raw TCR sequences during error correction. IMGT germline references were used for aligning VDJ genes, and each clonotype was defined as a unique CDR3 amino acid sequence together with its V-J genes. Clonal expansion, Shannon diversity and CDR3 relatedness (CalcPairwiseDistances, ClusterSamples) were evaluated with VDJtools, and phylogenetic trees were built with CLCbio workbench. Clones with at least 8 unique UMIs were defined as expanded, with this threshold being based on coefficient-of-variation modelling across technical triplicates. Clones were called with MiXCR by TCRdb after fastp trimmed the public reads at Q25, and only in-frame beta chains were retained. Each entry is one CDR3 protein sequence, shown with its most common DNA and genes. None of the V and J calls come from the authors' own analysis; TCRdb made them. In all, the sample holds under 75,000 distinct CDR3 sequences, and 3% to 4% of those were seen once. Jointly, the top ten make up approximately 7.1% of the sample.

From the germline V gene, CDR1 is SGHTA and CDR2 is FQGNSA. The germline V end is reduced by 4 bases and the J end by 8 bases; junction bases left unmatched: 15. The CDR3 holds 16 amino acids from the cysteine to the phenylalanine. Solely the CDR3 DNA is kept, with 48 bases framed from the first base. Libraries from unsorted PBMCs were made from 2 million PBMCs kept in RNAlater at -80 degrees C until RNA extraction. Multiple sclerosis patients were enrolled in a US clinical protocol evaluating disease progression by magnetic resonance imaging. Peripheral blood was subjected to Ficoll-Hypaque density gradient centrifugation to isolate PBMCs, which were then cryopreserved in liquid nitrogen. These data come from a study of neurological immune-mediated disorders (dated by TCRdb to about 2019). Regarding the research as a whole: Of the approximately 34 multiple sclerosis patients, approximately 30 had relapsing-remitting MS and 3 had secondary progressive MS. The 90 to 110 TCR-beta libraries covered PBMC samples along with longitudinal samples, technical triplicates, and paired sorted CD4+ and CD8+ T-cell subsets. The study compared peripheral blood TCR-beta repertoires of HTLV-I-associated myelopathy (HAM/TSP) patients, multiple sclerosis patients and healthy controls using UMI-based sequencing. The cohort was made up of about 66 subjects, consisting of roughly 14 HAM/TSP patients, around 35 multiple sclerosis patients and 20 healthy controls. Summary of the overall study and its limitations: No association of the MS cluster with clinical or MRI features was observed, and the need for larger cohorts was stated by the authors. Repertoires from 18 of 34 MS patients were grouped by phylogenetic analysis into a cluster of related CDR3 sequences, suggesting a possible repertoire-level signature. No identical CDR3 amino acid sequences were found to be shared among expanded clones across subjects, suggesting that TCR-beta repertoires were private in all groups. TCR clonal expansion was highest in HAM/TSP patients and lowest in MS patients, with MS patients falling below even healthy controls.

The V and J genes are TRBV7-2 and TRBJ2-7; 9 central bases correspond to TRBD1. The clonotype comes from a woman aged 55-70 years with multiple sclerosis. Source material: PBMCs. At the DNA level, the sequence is TGTGCCAGCAGCTCCTTTTCTTCCGGGACAGGGTCTAAGCAGTACTTC. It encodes CASSSFSSGTGSKQYF.